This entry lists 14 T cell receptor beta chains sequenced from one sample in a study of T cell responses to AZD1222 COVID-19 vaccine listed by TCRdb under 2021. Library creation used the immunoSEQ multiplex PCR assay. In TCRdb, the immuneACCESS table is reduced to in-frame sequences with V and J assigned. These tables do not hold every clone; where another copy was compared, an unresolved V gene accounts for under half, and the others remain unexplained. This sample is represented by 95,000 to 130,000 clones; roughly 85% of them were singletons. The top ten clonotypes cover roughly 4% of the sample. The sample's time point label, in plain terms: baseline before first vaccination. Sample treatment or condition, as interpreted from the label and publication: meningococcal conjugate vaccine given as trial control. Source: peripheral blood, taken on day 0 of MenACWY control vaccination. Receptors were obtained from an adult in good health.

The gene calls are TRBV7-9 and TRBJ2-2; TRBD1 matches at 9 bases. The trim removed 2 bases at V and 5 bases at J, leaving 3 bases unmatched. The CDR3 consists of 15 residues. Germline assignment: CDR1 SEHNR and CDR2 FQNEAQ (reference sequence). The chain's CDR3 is CASSLWGQGTGELFF. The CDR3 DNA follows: TGTGCCAGCAGCTTATGGGGACAGGGTACCGGGGAGCTGTTTTTT.

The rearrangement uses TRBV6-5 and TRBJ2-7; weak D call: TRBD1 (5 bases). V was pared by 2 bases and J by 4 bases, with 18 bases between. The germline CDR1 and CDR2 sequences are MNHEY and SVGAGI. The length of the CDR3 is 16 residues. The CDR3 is CASSYDAARARYEQYF. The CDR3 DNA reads TGTGCCAGCAGTTACGACGCCGCCAGGGCTCGGTACGAGCAGTACTTC.

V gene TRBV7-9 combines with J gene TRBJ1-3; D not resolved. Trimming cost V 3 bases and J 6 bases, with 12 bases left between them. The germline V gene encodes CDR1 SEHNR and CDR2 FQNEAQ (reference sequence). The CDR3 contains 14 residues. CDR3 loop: CASSFKRAENTIYF. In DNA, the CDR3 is TGTGCCAGCAGCTTTAAAAGGGCGGAAAACACCATATATTTT.

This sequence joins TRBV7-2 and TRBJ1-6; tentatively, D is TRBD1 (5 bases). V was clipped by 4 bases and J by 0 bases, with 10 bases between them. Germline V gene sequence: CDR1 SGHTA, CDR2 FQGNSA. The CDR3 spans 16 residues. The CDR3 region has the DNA TGTGCCAGCAGCTCGACAGTCAGCTCCTATAATTCACCCCTCCACTTT. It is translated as CASSSTVSSYNSPLHF.

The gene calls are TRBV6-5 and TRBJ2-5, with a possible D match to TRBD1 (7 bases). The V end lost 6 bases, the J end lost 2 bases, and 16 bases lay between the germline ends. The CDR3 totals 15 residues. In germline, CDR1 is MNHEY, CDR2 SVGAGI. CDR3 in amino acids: CASSPRGAGQETQYF. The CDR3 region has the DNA TGTGCCAGCAGCCCCAGGGGGGCGGGTCAAGAGACCCAGTACTTC.

DNA for the CDR3: TGCAGTGCCAGGGCCACAGATACGCAGTATTTT. Translation gives CSARATDTQYF. This chain joins TRBV20-1 and TRBJ2-3; possible D gene TRBD1, 5 bases. CDR3 size: 11 residues. Germline-derived CDR1 and CDR2 are DFQATT and SNEGSKA (reference sequence). Trimming removed 6 bases at V and 2 bases at J, with 6 bases between.

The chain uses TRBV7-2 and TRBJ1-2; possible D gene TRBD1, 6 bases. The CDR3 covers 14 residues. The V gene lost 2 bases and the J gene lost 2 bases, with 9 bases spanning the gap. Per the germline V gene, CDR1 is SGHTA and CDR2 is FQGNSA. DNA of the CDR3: TGTGCCAGCAGCTTACAGGGGCGGAACTATGGCTACACCTTC. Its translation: CASSLQGRNYGYTF.

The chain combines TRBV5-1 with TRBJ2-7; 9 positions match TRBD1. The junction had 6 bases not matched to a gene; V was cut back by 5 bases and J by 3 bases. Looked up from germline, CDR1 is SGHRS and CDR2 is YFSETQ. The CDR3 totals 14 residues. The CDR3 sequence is CASSLGTGYYEQYF. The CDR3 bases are TGCGCCAGCAGTCTCGGGACAGGGTACTACGAGCAGTACTTC.

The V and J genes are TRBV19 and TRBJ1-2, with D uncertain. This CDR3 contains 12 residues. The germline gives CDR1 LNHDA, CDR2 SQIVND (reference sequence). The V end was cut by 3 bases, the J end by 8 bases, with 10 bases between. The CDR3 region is CASSMSSEGYTF. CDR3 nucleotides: TGTGCCAGTAGTATGTCGTCCGAAGGCTACACCTTC.

The CDR3 DNA reads as TGTGCCAGCTCACCGGGGGGAGAAAAACTGTTTTTT. Encoded protein: CASSPGGEKLFF. J is TRBJ1-4 and V is TRBV18; D is possibly TRBD1 (5 bases). The CDR3 runs 12 residues. V was trimmed by 3 bases and J by 8 bases, leaving 7 bases between them. Germline V CDR1 and CDR2: KGHSH, LQKENI.

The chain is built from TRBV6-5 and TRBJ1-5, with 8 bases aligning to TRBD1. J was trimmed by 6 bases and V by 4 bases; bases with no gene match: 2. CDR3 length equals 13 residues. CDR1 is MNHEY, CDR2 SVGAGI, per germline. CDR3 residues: CASSLTGVQPQHF. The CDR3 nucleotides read TGTGCCAGCAGTTTGACAGGGGTTCAGCCCCAGCATTTT.

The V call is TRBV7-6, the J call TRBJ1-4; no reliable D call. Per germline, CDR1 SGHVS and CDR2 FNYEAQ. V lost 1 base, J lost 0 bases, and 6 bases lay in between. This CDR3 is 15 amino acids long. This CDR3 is CASSLGGSTNEKLFF. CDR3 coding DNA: TGTGCCAGCAGCTTAGGGGGTTCAACTAATGAAAAACTGTTTTTT.

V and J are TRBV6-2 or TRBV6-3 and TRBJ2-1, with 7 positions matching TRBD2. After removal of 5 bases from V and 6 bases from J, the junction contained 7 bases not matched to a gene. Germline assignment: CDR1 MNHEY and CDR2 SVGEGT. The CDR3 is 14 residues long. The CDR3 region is CASSLAGGGNEQFF. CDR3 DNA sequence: TGTGCCAGCAGTCTGGCGGGCGGGGGCAATGAGCAGTTCTTC.

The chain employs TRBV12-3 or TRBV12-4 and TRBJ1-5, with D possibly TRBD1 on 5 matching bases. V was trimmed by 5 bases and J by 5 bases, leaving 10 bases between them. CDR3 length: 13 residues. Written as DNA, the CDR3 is TGTGCCAGCAGTATACAGGCTGATCAGCCCCAGCATTTT. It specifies CASSIQADQPQHF.